The 22 T cell receptor beta chains given below trace back to one sample, sequenced in a study of response to subunit inactivated influenza vaccine. TCRdb recomputed calls from the RT-PCR reads with MiXCR, one row per CDR3 protein. The sample has hundreds of thousands of distinct CDR3 sequences; roughly 18% are singletons. Source: PBMCs from blood, taken 5 days after vaccination. Receptors originate from a man over 45 who received an inactivated influenza vaccine.

V usage is TRBV28 and J usage is TRBJ2-3; D uncertain. Trimming removed 6 bases from V and 0 bases from J, with 7 bases in between. CDR3 length: 13 residues. Germline-derived CDR1 and CDR2 are MDHEN and SYDVKM. The CDR3 DNA reads as TGTGCCAGCAGACCCCCAAGCACAGATACGCAGTATTTT. It codes for CASRPPSTDTQYF.

This clonotype was seen ten or more times. The chain recombines TRBV20-1 with TRBJ1-3; 7 bases agree with TRBD1. CDR3 length equals 17 residues. Germline CDR1 is DFQATT and CDR2 is SNEGSKA (reference sequence). Germline trimming cut 0 bases from V and 3 bases from J; bases unmatched to any gene: 11. The CDR3 nucleotides are TGCAGTGCTAGAGATAGCCGCCCGACAGGGAGTGGAAACACCATATATTTT. As protein: CSARDSRPTGSGNTIYF.

The chain combines TRBV5-1 with TRBJ2-2; D might be TRBD1 or TRBD2, each matching 5 bases. The CDR3 length is 17 residues. V lost 4 bases and J 4 bases, leaving 20 bases between the germline ends. Looked up from germline, CDR1 is SGHRS and CDR2 is YFSETQ. CDR3 amino acids: CASSPRQTIRGTGELFF. In nucleotides, the CDR3 is TGCGCCAGCAGCCCGAGACAGACAATTCGGGGCACCGGGGAGCTGTTTTTT.

The V and J genes are TRBV25-1 and TRBJ2-2, with 8 positions matching TRBD2. The junction had 5 bases not matched to a gene; V was cut back by 3 bases and J by 5 bases. Germline V gives CDR1 MGHDK, CDR2 SYGVNS. The CDR3 is 15 residues long. CDR3 region: CASSDKRGWTGELFF. CDR3 sequence (DNA): TGTGCCAGCAGTGATAAGCGGGGGTGGACCGGGGAGCTGTTTTTT.

The J gene is TRBJ2-2, the V gene TRBV5-1, with D uncertain. There are 13 residues in the CDR3. Trimming shortened V by 0 bases and J by 10 bases, and 10 bases separated the two germline ends. Germline-derived CDR1 and CDR2 are SGHRS and YFSETQ. The CDR3 DNA sequence: TGCGCCAGCAGCTTGGTCTCTTCTGAGGAGCTGTTTTTT. Encoded protein: CASSLVSSEELFF. The variable domain in full, with the rest retrieved from reference TRBV5-1 and TRBJ2-2, is KAGVTQTPRYLIKTRGQQVTLSCSPISGHRSVSWYQQTPGQGLQFLFEYFSETQRNKGNFPGRFSGRQFSNSRSEMNVSTLELGDSALYLCASSLVSSEELFFGEGSRLTVL.

The V gene is TRBV7-9, the J gene TRBJ1-5; the D gene is possibly TRBD1 (5 bases). There are 17 residues in the CDR3. Germline assignment: CDR1 SEHNR and CDR2 FQNEAQ (reference sequence). V shed 1 base and J shed 10 bases, with 23 bases lying between them. CDR3 in amino acids: CASSLGTGTTLSNPQHF. The CDR3 DNA reads as TGTGCCAGCAGCTTAGGGACCGGGACCACCCTCTCCAACCCCCAGCATTTT. The full variable domain, rest sourced from reference TRBV7-9 and TRBJ1-5, is DTGVSQNPRHKITKRGQNVTFRCDPISEHNRLYWYRQTLGQGPEFLTYFQNEAQLEKSRLLSDRFSAERPKGSFSTLEIQRTEQGDSAMYLCASSLGTGTTLSNPQHFGDGTRLSIL.

This clonotype has more than one count but fewer than ten. The chain carries TRBV2 and TRBJ2-1; 14 bases match TRBD2. The CDR3 runs to 19 residues. V trimming: 6 bases; J trimming: 5 bases; junction bases outside the gene matches: 15. CDR1 SNHLY and CDR2 FYNNEI come from the germline V gene. This CDR3 is CASRREGLAGASGHNEQFF. CDR3 bases: TGTGCCAGCAGACGGGAGGGACTAGCGGGAGCCTCTGGACACAATGAGCAGTTCTTC. The full variable domain, rest sourced from reference TRBV2 and TRBJ2-1, is EPEVTQTPSHQVTQMGQEVILRCVPISNHLYFYWYRQILGQKVEFLVSFYNNEISEKSEIFDDQFSVERPDGSNFTLKIRSTKLEDSAMYFCASRREGLAGASGHNEQFFGPGTRLTVL.

In this sample, this clonotype turned up a few times. The V and J genes are TRBV20-1 and TRBJ1-6; D remains unclear. Trimming removed 0 bases at V and 7 bases at J, with 13 bases between. The CDR3 is made up of 15 amino acids. Germline CDR1 is DFQATT and CDR2 is SNEGSKA (reference sequence). CDR3 coding DNA: TGCAGTGCTAGAGATCGGTTTTGGGAGAATTCACCCCTCCACTTT. Residues: CSARDRFWENSPLHF.

The chain links TRBV7-8 to TRBJ2-5, with 8 nucleotides matching TRBD1. This CDR3 is 16 amino acids long. In germline, CDR1 is SGHVS, CDR2 FQNEAQ. Trimming removed 5 bases from V and 4 bases from J; junction bases left unmatched: 12. DNA of the CDR3: TGTGCCAGCAGCCCAGCTAGGACAGGGATACCAGAGACCCAGTACTTC. Protein sequence: CASSPARTGIPETQYF.

The chain is built from TRBV5-4 and TRBJ2-2, with D possibly being TRBD1 (7 bases). CDR3 length: 14 amino acids. V lost 0 bases to trimming and J lost 7 bases, with 10 bases between them. Germline loops: CDR1 SGHNT, CDR2 YYREEE (reference sequence). The CDR3 sequence is CASSLAQGGGELFF. CDR3 nucleotide sequence: TGTGCCAGCAGCTTGGCCCAGGGGGGCGGGGAGCTGTTTTTT.

This clonotype has only a few counts. The chain employs TRBV20-1 and TRBJ2-3; 11 positions match TRBD2. This CDR3 is built from 15 residues. The germline V gene encodes CDR1 DFQATT and CDR2 SNEGSKA (reference sequence). The V and J ends lost 6 bases and 6 bases, in that order; junction bases with no gene match: 11. CDR3 loop: CSADGLAGGLDTQYF. The CDR3 DNA sequence: TGCAGTGCGGACGGATTAGCGGGGGGGCTGGATACGCAGTATTTT.

The chain employs TRBV5-1 and TRBJ1-2; D ambiguous. The CDR3 is made up of 15 amino acids. V lost 0 bases and J lost 7, with 16 bases in between. Germline values: CDR1 SGHRS, CDR2 YFSETQ. The CDR3 coding sequence is TGCGCCAGCAGCTTGGGTCCGGGGTTCGGCTCTGGCTACACCTTC. This codes for CASSLGPGFGSGYTF.

A few counts support this clonotype. This chain links TRBV20-1 with TRBJ1-1; D call uncertain. Between the trimmed V and J ends, which lost 3 bases and 1 base, there was a span of 9 bases. CDR3 length: 13 amino acids. CDR1 and CDR2 (germline): DFQATT, SNEGSKA (reference sequence). CDR3 sequence: CSARFRGNTEAFF. The DNA for the CDR3 is TGCAGTGCTAGGTTTCGGGGGAACACTGAAGCTTTCTTT.

The CDR3 protein is CASSQALISLAGNNEQFF. The CDR3, as DNA: TGTGCCAGCAGTCAGGCCTTGATTTCACTAGCGGGGAACAATGAGCAGTTCTTC. This rearrangement joins TRBV2 to TRBJ2-1; 10 nucleotides align to TRBD2. This CDR3 has 18 residues. The ends lost 5 bases at V and 5 bases at J; junction bases unmatched: 15. CDR1 and CDR2 from the germline V gene are SNHLY and FYNNEI.

In this sample, this clonotype turned up a few times. The J gene is TRBJ2-6, the V gene TRBV28; TRBD1 matches at 7 bases. The germline gives CDR1 MDHEN, CDR2 SYDVKM. The CDR3 has 17 amino acids. J lost 0 bases, V lost 6 bases, and 8 bases had no gene match. The CDR3 spells CASRPQGSYSGANVLTF. The CDR3 nucleotides read TGTGCCAGCAGACCACAGGGGTCCTACTCTGGGGCCAACGTCCTGACTTTC.

The chain links TRBV5-1 to TRBJ2-1; no clear D gene. The CDR3 extends over 16 amino acids. The V end lost 0 bases, the J end lost 0 bases, and 10 bases lay between the germline ends. CDR1 and CDR2 from the germline V gene are SGHRS and YFSETQ. The CDR3 nucleotides read TGCGCCAGCAGCTTGGCCGCGCAGAGCTCCTACAATGAGCAGTTCTTC. Amino acids: CASSLAAQSSYNEQFF.

The CDR3 protein is CASSPTGTLTYNEQFF. DNA for the CDR3: TGTGCCAGCAGCCCGACCGGGACTCTTACCTACAATGAGCAGTTCTTC. V usage is TRBV7-3 and J usage is TRBJ2-1; D is perhaps TRBD2 (6 bases). V was clipped by 5 bases and J by 2 bases, with 16 bases between them. The CDR3 is 16 residues long. The germline gives CDR1 SGHTA, CDR2 FQGTGA.

This clonotype came up many times. The chain recombines TRBV9 with TRBJ2-7, with 7 nucleotides matching TRBD2. The CDR3 has 15 amino acids. J was trimmed by 6 bases and V by 0 bases; bases with no gene match: 9. The germline CDR1 and CDR2 sequences are SGDLS and YYNGEE. The CDR3 sequence is CASSVDPAGPSEQYF. The CDR3 region has the DNA TGTGCCAGCAGCGTAGATCCAGCGGGGCCTTCCGAGCAGTACTTC.

This clonotype was seen a few times. The chain carries TRBV28 and TRBJ2-2; D is ambiguous. The CDR3 sequence is 12 residues long. The germline V and J ends were trimmed by 9 bases and 3 bases, with 8 bases remaining between them. CDR1 is MDHEN, CDR2 SYDVKM, per germline. Written as DNA, the CDR3 is TGTGCCAGGGGGTCGGACACCGGGGAGCTGTTTTTT. Protein sequence: CARGSDTGELFF.

The rearrangement links TRBV29-1 to TRBJ1-2, with 7 bases lining up with TRBD1. Germline CDR1 reads SQVTM; CDR2 reads ANQGSEA. The trim removed 5 bases at V and 4 bases at J, leaving 4 bases unmatched. The CDR3 has 12 residues. This chain's CDR3 is CSVNRQGYGYTF. CDR3 bases: TGCAGCGTTAATCGACAGGGCTATGGCTACACCTTC. Looking up the rest from reference TRBV29-1 and TRBJ1-2 gives the full variable domain: SAVISQKPSRDICQRGTSLTIQCQVDSQVTMMFWYRQQPGQSLTLIATANQGSEATYESGFVIDKFPISRPNLTFSTLTVSNMSPEDSSIYLCSVNRQGYGYTFGSGTRLTVV.

This clonotype was seen a handful of times. The CDR3 spells CAISDRQGATNEKLFF. DNA of the CDR3: TGTGCCATCAGTGACAGACAGGGGGCAACTAATGAAAAACTGTTTTTT. The rearrangement links TRBV10-3 to TRBJ1-4; 9 bases fit TRBD1. V trimming: 3 bases; J trimming: 0 bases; junction bases outside the gene matches: 2. The CDR3 consists of 16 residues. Germline CDR1 and CDR2: ENHRY and SYGVKD.

This clonotype showed up just a few times. The rearrangement links TRBV10-3 to TRBJ2-7; D remains ambiguous. V was pared by 6 bases and J by 9 bases, with 18 bases between. Germline V gives CDR1 ENHRY, CDR2 SYGVKD. The length of the CDR3 is 13 residues. CDR3 in DNA: TGTGCCATCAGGGCCTACGAGAAGGAAGGGCAGTACTTC. It translates to CAIRAYEKEGQYF.